The text below deals with one TCR beta chain. Its antigen is as yet unknown. The data belong to a study of cytomegalovirus exposure and HLA in healthy donors. General study points: A cluster of highly shared sequence variants was likely a sequencing artifact. Reports indicate that TCR beta sequences accurately predicted the HLA-A and HLA-B alleles of most subjects. As a later analysis showed, a missense DCLRE1C variant was linked to trimming of TCR beta V- and J-genes. Several top significant clusters appeared, in a later analysis, to be linked to common viral pathogens.

CDR1 and CDR2 from the germline V gene are MDHEN and SYDVKM. The CDR3 length is 14 residues. J lost 6 bases, V lost 6 bases, and 6 bases had no gene match. The PCR ran on 60 Vbeta and 13 Jbeta primers. Method: immunoSEQ multiplex PCR; TCRdb's copy keeps in-frame clones and lacks some. The sample has approximately 100,000 clones, around a tenth seen once; the top ten hold approximately 5.1%. This TCR came from a man in his fifties or sixties in good health and CMV-seropositive. Material for sequencing was PBMCs. V and J are TRBV28 and TRBJ1-5; 9 nucleotides agree with TRBD1. The CDR3 nucleotides are TGTGCCAGCAGCCCTCACAGGGGGCGTCAGCCCCAGCATTTT. Amino acid sequence: CASSPHRGRQPQHF.